Following are 3 T cell receptor beta chains from one sample sequenced in a study of T cell changes during pregnancy in multiple sclerosis. The assay was immunoSEQ multiplex PCR, and TCRdb's table has in-frame clones only and misses some. The table records more than 55,000 clones, 94% of them present only once. The sequences come from CD8+ T cells from peripheral blood mononuclear cells, collected after pregnancy. These receptors were collected from a female donor with multiple sclerosis, enrolled in a pregnancy study.

The chain is built from TRBV2 and TRBJ2-7; tentatively, D is TRBD2 (6 bases). CDR1 and CDR2 (germline): SNHLY, FYNNEI. The CDR3 covers 14 residues. V lost 11 bases and J 5 bases, leaving 22 bases between the germline ends. CDR3 nucleotides: TGTGCCGTACCCCAAGCGGGCCGCCCGCACGAGCAGTACTTC. Translating it yields CAVPQAGRPHEQYF.

This chain links TRBV4-3 with TRBJ2-2; D remains ambiguous. The germline gives CDR1 LGHNA, CDR2 YSLEER. V was clipped by 0 bases and J by 0 bases, with 11 bases between them. This CDR3 is 17 amino acids long. The CDR3 DNA follows: TGCGCCAGCAGCCAAGAGTCAACTTTCGCGAACACCGGGGAGCTGTTTTTT. Protein sequence: CASSQESTFANTGELFF.

This chain uses TRBV6-4 with TRBJ2-1; 11 bases match TRBD2. The CDR3 totals 15 residues. Per germline, CDR1 MRHNA and CDR2 SNTAGT. V lost 0 bases, J lost 7 bases, and 2 bases stayed unmatched. CDR3 nucleotide sequence: TGTGCCAGCAGTGACTCGGGACTAGCGGCTAATGAGCAGTTCTTC. It translates to CASSDSGLAANEQFF.